Listed below are T cell receptor beta chains from one sample, sequenced in a study of long-term antiretroviral therapy in people with HIV. Some clones are missing from TCRdb's copy, which holds only in-frame ones; the method was immunoSEQ multiplex PCR. This sample carries more than 35,000 clones, around 86% of them seen once, and the ten largest clones take about 5%. The material sequenced was unsorted PBMCs, taken 1.5 years after starting antiretroviral therapy. All receptors derive from a young man with HIV. The CDR3 runs from the conserved cysteine through the conserved F or W. D genes are given only for firm matches. Only some rows state a clone size, as once, few, many or a class for expanded clones.

-	TRBV19	TRBJ2-7	-	CASSIADTSYEQYF	TGTGCCAGTAGTATAGCCGACACCTCCTACGAGCAGTACTTC
-	TRBV7-7	TRBJ2-1	-	CASSLVSGPVDEQFF	TGTGCTAGCAGCTTGGTCAGCGGGCCCGTGGATGAGCAGTTCTTC
once	TRBV13	TRBJ2-1	-	CASSSLVSGSYNEQFF	TGTGCCAGCAGCTCCTTGGTTAGCGGCTCCTACAATGAGCAGTTCTTC
-	TRBV7-9	TRBJ2-7	TRBD2	CASSWGGREYEQYF	TGTGCCAGCAGCTGGGGGGGACGGGAATACGAGCAGTACTTC
-	TRBV10-3	TRBJ2-7	TRBD2	CAIRAETSGKYEQYF	TGTGCCATCAGGGCCGAGACTAGCGGAAAATACGAGCAGTACTTC
-	TRBV28	TRBJ2-7	-	CASSLPMGTLYEQYF	TGTGCCAGCAGTTTGCCAATGGGAACTCTCTACGAGCAGTACTTC
-	TRBV28	TRBJ1-1	-	CASSPRYAMNTEAFF	TGTGCCAGCAGTCCGCGTTACGCTATGAACACTGAAGCTTTCTTT
-	TRBV5-4	TRBJ2-1	-	CASSPGQSSYNEQFF	TGTGCCAGCAGCCCTGGACAAAGCTCCTACAATGAGCAGTTCTTC
-	TRBV5-4	TRBJ1-1	-	CASSDPVKNTEAFF	TGTGCCAGCAGTGACCCTGTGAAGAACACTGAAGCTTTCTTT
-	TRBV7-2	TRBJ2-7	TRBD2	CASSSRTSGSSEQYF	TGTGCCAGCAGCTCAAGGACTAGCGGGAGTTCCGAGCAGTACTTC
-	TRBV9	TRBJ1-3	-	CASSSNDLNTIYF	TGTGCCAGCAGCTCCAACGACCTAAACACCATATATTTT
few	TRBV4-3	TRBJ1-2	-	CASSQGPENYYGYTF	TGCGCCAGCAGCCAAGGCCCAGAGAATTACTATGGCTACACCTTC
-	TRBV28	TRBJ2-6	TRBD1	CASSTGAVAGANVLTF	TGTGCCAGCAGTACAGGGGCTGTGGCTGGGGCCAACGTCCTGACTTTC
once	TRBV28	TRBJ1-5	-	CASTGGRRIQPQHF	TGTGCCAGCACGGGGGGTAGGAGGATTCAGCCCCAGCATTTT
-	TRBV9	TRBJ2-7	-	CASSAPPEAGEQYF	TGTGCCAGCAGCGCACCTCCGGAGGCAGGCGAGCAGTACTTC
-	TRBV5-6	TRBJ2-5	TRBD2	CASSLDGREGGETQYF	TGTGCCAGCAGCTTGGATGGGCGGGAGGGGGGAGAGACCCAGTACTTC
-	TRBV6-5	TRBJ1-1	-	CASSYLTGITEAFF	TGTGCCAGCAGTTACCTTACAGGGATAACTGAAGCTTTCTTT
-	TRBV29-1	TRBJ2-2	-	CSVGTAAGELFF	TGCAGCGTTGGGACAGCGGCCGGGGAGCTGTTTTTT
-	TRBV18	TRBJ1-4	TRBD1	CASSQARGRTNEKLFF	TGTGCCAGCTCACAGGCGAGGGGGCGGACTAATGAAAAACTGTTTTTT
-	TRBV7-2	TRBJ2-3	-	CASTRQALSTDTQYF	TGTGCCAGCACGAGACAGGCACTTAGCACAGATACGCAGTATTTT
-	TRBV4-1	TRBJ2-2	-	CASSQEGWLKNTGELFF	TGCGCCAGCAGCCAAGAGGGCTGGCTCAAAAACACCGGGGAGCTGTTTTTT
-	TRBV4-1	TRBJ1-2	-	CASSQTGNYGYTF	TGCGCCAGCAGCCAAACAGGGAACTATGGCTACACCTTC
-	TRBV7-9	TRBJ2-2	TRBD1	CASSLGADRAGELFF	TGTGCCAGCAGCTTAGGGGCGGACAGGGCCGGGGAGCTGTTTTTT
-	TRBV13	TRBJ2-2	TRBD2	CASSLGGLAGVVGELFF	TGTGCCAGCAGCTTAGGAGGGTTAGCGGGAGTTGTCGGGGAGCTGTTTTTT
-	TRBV13	TRBJ2-7	TRBD1	CASSLKDRVSEQYF	TGTGCCAGCAGCTTAAAAGACAGGGTTAGCGAGCAGTACTTC
once	TRBV10-2	TRBJ2-7	-	CASGDYEQYF	TGCGCCAGCGGGGACTACGAGCAGTACTTC
-	TRBV2	TRBJ2-5	-	CASSGGGSETQYF	TGTGCCAGCAGTGGAGGGGGTTCAGAGACCCAGTACTTC
-	TRBV7-2	TRBJ2-7	-	CASGGPLQIYEQYF	TGTGCCAGCGGAGGCCCCTTACAGATCTACGAGCAGTACTTC
-	TRBV11-3	TRBJ1-1	-	CASSDGTGIGTEAFF	TGTGCCAGCAGCGATGGTACAGGGATTGGCACTGAAGCTTTCTTT
-	TRBV6-1	TRBJ2-7	-	CAIGLLGREQYF	TGTGCCATCGGGCTCCTCGGAAGGGAGCAGTACTTC
-	TRBV19	TRBJ1-1	-	CASSIVPGRAEAFF	TGTGCCAGTAGTATAGTTCCAGGGAGGGCTGAAGCTTTCTTT
-	TRBV19	TRBJ2-1	TRBD1	CASSIDRTGRGDEQFF	TGTGCCAGTAGTATAGATCGGACAGGGCGTGGCGATGAGCAGTTCTTC
-	TRBV9	TRBJ1-4	-	CASSLGGEEKLFF	TGTGCCAGCAGCCTGGGGGGTGAAGAAAAACTGTTTTTT
-	TRBV18	TRBJ2-5	-	CASSPFGSQETQYF	TGTGCCAGCTCACCATTTGGGAGTCAAGAGACCCAGTACTTC
-	TRBV15	TRBJ2-7	-	CATSRDVGVSYEQYF	TGTGCCACCAGCAGAGATGTAGGGGTCTCCTACGAGCAGTACTTC
-	TRBV11-3	TRBJ2-7	-	CASSPGRFREQYF	TGTGCCAGCAGCCCTGGCCGGTTCCGCGAGCAGTACTTC
few	TRBV5-1	TRBJ2-7	-	CASSLFAGSYEQYF	TGCGCCAGCAGCTTGTTTGCGGGGTCCTACGAGCAGTACTTC
-	TRBV28	TRBJ2-6	-	CASSLIGANVLTF	TGTGCCAGCAGTTTAATCGGGGCCAACGTCCTGACTTTC
-	TRBV27	TRBJ2-2	TRBD1	CASSFGTGGFGELFF	TGTGCCAGCAGTTTTGGTACAGGGGGCTTCGGGGAGCTGTTTTTT
-	TRBV6-5	TRBJ2-1	TRBD2	CASSSGTSGSNEQFF	TGTGCCAGCAGTTCCGGGACTAGCGGGTCCAATGAGCAGTTCTTC
once	TRBV9	TRBJ1-2	TRBD1	CATWGQYGYTF	TGTGCCACCTGGGGACAGTACGGCTACACCTTC
-	TRBV6-6	TRBJ2-7	-	CASSYDPGYEQYF	TGTGCCAGCAGTTACGATCCAGGCTACGAGCAGTACTTC
few	TRBV25-1	TRBJ2-2	-	CASSGNGLADTGELFF	TGTGCCAGCAGTGGGAACGGGCTAGCTGATACCGGGGAGCTGTTTTTT
-	TRBV30	TRBJ1-1	-	CAWSERGSPEAFF	TGTGCCTGGAGCGAAAGGGGTTCTCCTGAAGCTTTCTTT
-	TRBV19	TRBJ2-1	-	CASSIGGLRFYNEQFF	TGTGCCAGTAGTATAGGGGGACTTCGATTCTACAATGAGCAGTTCTTC
-	TRBV18	TRBJ2-7	TRBD1	CASSPNRGPDEQYF	TGTGCCAGCTCACCGAACAGGGGGCCAGACGAGCAGTACTTC
few	TRBV6-6	TRBJ1-2	TRBD1	CASTKAGGDYGYTF	TGTGCCAGCACCAAGGCAGGGGGCGACTATGGCTACACCTTC
-	TRBV10-2	TRBJ2-2	-	CASKVVGTGELFF	TGCGCCAGCAAGGTAGTTGGGACCGGGGAGCTGTTTTTT